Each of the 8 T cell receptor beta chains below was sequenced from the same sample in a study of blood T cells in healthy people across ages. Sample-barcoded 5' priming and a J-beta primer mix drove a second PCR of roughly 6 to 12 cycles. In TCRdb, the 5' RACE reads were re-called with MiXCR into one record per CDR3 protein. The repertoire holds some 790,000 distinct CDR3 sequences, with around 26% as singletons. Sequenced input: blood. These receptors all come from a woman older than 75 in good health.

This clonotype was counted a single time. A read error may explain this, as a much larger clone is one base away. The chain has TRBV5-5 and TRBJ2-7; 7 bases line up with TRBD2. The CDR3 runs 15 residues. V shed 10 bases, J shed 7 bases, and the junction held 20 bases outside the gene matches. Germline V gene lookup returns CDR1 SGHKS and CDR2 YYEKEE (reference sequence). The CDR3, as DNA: TGTGCCTCGCAACTACGGGGGGACGGGTACAATGAGCAGTACTTC. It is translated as CASQLRGDGYNEQYF.

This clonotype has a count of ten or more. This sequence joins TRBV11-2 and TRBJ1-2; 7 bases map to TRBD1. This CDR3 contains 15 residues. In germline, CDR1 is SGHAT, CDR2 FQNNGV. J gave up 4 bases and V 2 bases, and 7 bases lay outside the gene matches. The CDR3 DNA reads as TGTGCCAGCAGCTTATTAAGGGGGCGCGGCTATGGCTACACCTTC. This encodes CASSLLRGRGYGYTF.

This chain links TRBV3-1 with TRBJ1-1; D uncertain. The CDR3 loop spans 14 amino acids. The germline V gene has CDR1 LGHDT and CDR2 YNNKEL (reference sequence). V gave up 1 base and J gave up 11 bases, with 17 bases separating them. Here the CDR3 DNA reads TGTGCCAGCAGCCAAGGAGGCCGATTGGCTAGTGCTTTCTTT. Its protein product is CASSQGGRLASAFF.

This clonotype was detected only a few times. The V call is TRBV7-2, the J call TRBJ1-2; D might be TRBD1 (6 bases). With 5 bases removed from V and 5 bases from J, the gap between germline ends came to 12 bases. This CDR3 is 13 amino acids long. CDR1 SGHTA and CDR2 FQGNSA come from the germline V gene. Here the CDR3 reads CASSTQDSYGYTF. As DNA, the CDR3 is TGTGCCAGCAGCACACAGGACAGTTATGGCTACACCTTC.

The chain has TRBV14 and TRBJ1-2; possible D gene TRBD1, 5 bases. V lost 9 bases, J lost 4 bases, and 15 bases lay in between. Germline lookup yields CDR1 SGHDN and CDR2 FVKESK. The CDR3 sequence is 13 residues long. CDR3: CARREDGTYGYTF. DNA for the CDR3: TGTGCCAGGAGGGAGGACGGGACCTATGGCTACACCTTC.

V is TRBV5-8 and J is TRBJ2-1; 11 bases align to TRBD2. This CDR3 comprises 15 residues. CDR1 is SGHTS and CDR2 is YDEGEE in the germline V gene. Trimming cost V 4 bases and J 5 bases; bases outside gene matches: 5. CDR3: CASSNLAGGHNEQFF. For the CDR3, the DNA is TGTGCCAGCAGCAACCTAGCGGGGGGCCACAATGAGCAGTTCTTC.

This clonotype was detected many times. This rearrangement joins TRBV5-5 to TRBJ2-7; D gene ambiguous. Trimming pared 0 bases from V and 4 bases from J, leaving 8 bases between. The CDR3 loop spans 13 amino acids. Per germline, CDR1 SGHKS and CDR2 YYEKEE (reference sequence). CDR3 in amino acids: CASSLGQEYEQYF. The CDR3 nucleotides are TGTGCCAGCAGCTTGGGGCAGGAGTACGAGCAGTACTTC.

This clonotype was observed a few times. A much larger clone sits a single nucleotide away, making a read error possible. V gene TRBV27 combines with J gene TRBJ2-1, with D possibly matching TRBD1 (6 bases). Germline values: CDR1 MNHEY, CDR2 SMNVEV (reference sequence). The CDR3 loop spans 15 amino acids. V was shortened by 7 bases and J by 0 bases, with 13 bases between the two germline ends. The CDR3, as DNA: TGTGCCAGCACCCAGCAGGGGTACTCCTACAATGAGCAGTTCTTC. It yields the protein CASTQQGYSYNEQFF.